In its sample, the clone carrying this T cell receptor (beta chain) was seen many times. A single record per CDR3 protein comes from TCRdb applying MiXCR to the reads. The data contain 250,000 to 350,000 distinct CDR3 sequences, about 23% of them singletons. The sample comes from a study of T cell repertoires in cytomegalovirus infection. Looking at the study overall: TCR beta signatures that were public indicated CMV infection and matching HLA type.

This CDR3 spans 15 amino acids. Germline V CDR1 and CDR2: SGHTA, FQGNSA. The V and J ends lost 4 bases and 8 bases respectively, with 18 bases between them. The V gene is TRBV7-2, the J gene TRBJ2-1, with D possibly being TRBD2 (5 bases). Sequencing was carried out using PBMCs. This TCR was recovered from a human donor in good health (CMV status not recorded). Some clones in this sample may be carry-over from other donors' samples. CDR3 sequence (DNA): TGTGCCAGCAGCTCGCAAAGGACTTTCCGGGATGAGCAGTTCTTC. Translated, it gives CASSSQRTFRDEQFF.